These 8 T cell receptor beta chains were sequenced from one sample in a study of T cell repertoires in cytomegalovirus infection. No cognate antigen is known for these TCRs. TCRdb recomputed calls from the reads with MiXCR, one row per CDR3 protein. Of about 570,000 distinct CDR3 sequences in the sample, around 40% were seen once. Here the sequenced sample was cultured PBMCs, taken from culture after CMV antigen stimulation. These receptor sequences come from a human donor in good health (CMV status not recorded). Some clones in this sample may be carry-over from other donors' samples.

The genes are TRBV18 and TRBJ1-5, with D tentatively TRBD1 (5 bases). V was cut by 0 bases and J by 2 bases, with 11 bases left in between. Germline V gene data show CDR1 as KGHSH and CDR2 as LQKENI. CDR3 length: 16 amino acids. The DNA of the CDR3 is TGTGCCAGCTCACCACCAGGAGGGGTTCGCAATCAGCCCCAGCATTTT. Translation gives CASSPPGGVRNQPQHF.

The genes are TRBV4-3 and TRBJ2-3, with 11 bases matching TRBD2. J gave up 6 bases and V 1 base, and 6 bases lay outside the gene matches. This CDR3 contains 16 residues. Germline assignment: CDR1 LGHNA and CDR2 YSLEER. DNA of the CDR3: TGCGCCAGCAGCCAAGGGCTAGCGGGAGGTGGCGATACGCAGTATTTT. It encodes CASSQGLAGGGDTQYF.

This chain joins TRBV20-1 and TRBJ2-3; 9 nucleotides agree with TRBD2. CDR1 is DFQATT and CDR2 is SNEGSKA in the germline V gene (reference sequence). The CDR3 loop spans 14 amino acids. Trimming took 3 bases from V and 5 from J; bases not matched to a gene: 6. CDR3 in DNA: TGCAGTGCTAGGGCTAGCGGGGTGATAGATACGCAGTATTTT. It translates to CSARASGVIDTQYF.

The table lists this clonotype with many counts. This CDR3 is CASSPQGTGIPYTEAFF. DNA for the CDR3: TGTGCCAGCAGCCCCCAAGGGACAGGGATCCCCTACACTGAAGCTTTCTTT. The rearrangement joins TRBV7-2 to TRBJ1-1, with 9 bases that match TRBD1. CDR3 length: 17 amino acids. Germline CDR1 is SGHTA and CDR2 is FQGNSA. V was pared by 5 bases and J by 3 bases, with 13 bases of the junction left unmatched.

The V call is TRBV2, the J call TRBJ1-5, with TRBD1 as a possible D gene (5 bases). The germline V and J ends were trimmed by 6 bases and 0 bases, with 18 bases remaining between them. The CDR3 loop spans 17 amino acids. In germline, CDR1 is SNHLY, CDR2 FYNNEI. The CDR3 loop reads CASRRGTGYYSNQPQHF. The CDR3 nucleotides are TGTGCCAGCAGGAGGGGTACCGGATATTATAGCAATCAGCCCCAGCATTTT.

The chain uses TRBV28 and TRBJ2-1; perhaps TRBD2 as D (5 bases). The V gene's germline CDR1 is MDHEN and CDR2 SYDVKM. V lost 5 bases and J lost 8, with 13 bases in between. CDR3 length: 13 amino acids. The CDR3 region has the DNA TGTGCCAGCAGTCGGGGTGAGGGCTATGAGCAGTTCTTC. Translation gives CASSRGEGYEQFF.

J is TRBJ2-1 and V is TRBV9; D possibly matches TRBD1 or TRBD2 (5 bases each). Germline V gene sequence: CDR1 SGDLS, CDR2 YYNGEE. The CDR3 totals 15 residues. Trimming shortened V by 0 bases and J by 9 bases, and 16 bases separated the two germline ends. CDR3 amino acids: CASSVDSGAFGEQFF. In DNA, the CDR3 is TGTGCCAGCAGCGTAGACTCCGGGGCCTTCGGTGAGCAGTTCTTC.

In DNA, the CDR3 is TGTGCCAGCAGCTCCTTAGACGAAAACTATGGCTACACCTTC. It translates to CASSSLDENYGYTF. The chain joins TRBV7-9 to TRBJ1-2, with D unclear. Germline V gene sequence: CDR1 SEHNR, CDR2 FQNEAQ (reference sequence). Deletions cut 4 bases from V and 2 bases from J, with 11 bases between. The CDR3 totals 14 residues.